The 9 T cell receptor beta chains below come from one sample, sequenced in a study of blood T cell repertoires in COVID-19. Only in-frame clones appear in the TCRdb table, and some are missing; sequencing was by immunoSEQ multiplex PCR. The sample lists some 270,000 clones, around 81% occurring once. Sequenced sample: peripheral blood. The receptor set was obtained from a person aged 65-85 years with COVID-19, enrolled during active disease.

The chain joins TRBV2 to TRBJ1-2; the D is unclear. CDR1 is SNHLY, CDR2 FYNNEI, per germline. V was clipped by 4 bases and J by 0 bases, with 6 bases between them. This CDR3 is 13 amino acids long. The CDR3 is CASSAGSNYGYTF. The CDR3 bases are TGTGCCAGCAGTGCCGGGTCTAACTATGGCTACACCTTC.

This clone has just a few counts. CDR3: CASSHLNRAGELFF. For the CDR3, the DNA is TGCGCCAGCAGCCATTTAAACAGAGCCGGGGAGCTGTTTTTT. This rearrangement joins TRBV4-3 to TRBJ2-2; D call uncertain. The length of the CDR3 is 14 residues. Germline V lookup: CDR1 LGHNA, CDR2 YSLEER. Trimming stripped 3 bases from V and 6 bases from J, with 11 bases between.

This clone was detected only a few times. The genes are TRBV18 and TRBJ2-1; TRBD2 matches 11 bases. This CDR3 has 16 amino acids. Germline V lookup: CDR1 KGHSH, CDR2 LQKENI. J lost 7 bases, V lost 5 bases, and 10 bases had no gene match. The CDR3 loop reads CASSIYPGLAENEQFF. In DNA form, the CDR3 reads TGTGCCAGCTCAATCTACCCGGGACTAGCGGAGAATGAGCAGTTCTTC.

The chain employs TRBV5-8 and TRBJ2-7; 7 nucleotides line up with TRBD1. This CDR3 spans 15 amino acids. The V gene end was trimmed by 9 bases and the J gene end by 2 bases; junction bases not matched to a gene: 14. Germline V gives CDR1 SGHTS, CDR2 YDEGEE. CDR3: CATSRTGQSPYEQYF. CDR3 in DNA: TGTGCCACCTCAAGGACGGGACAGTCGCCCTACGAGCAGTACTTC. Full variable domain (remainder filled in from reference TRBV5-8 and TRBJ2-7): EAGVTQSPTHLIKTRGQQATLRCSPISGHTSVYWYQQALGLGLQFLLWYDEGEERNRGNFPPRFSGRQFPNYSSELNVNALELEDSALYLCATSRTGQSPYEQYFGPGTRLTVT.

The CDR3, as DNA: TGTGCCAGCTCACCGCGAGGGAGGAGCACAGATACGCAGTATTTT. Translating it yields CASSPRGRSTDTQYF. The chain employs TRBV18 and TRBJ2-3; TRBD2 might be the D (6 bases). CDR1 is KGHSH, CDR2 LQKENI, per germline. V was trimmed by 3 bases and J by 0 bases, leaving 10 bases between them. CDR3 length equals 15 residues.

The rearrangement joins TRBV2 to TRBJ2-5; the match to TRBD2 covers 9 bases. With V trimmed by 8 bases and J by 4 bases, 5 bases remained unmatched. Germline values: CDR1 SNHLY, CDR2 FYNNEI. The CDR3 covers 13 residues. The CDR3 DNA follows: TGTGCCAGCGGTCTAGCGGGGTTAGAGACCCAGTACTTC. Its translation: CASGLAGLETQYF.

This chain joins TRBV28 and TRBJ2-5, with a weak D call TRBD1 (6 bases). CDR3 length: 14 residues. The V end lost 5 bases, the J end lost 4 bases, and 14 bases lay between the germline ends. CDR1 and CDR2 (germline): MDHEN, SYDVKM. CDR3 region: CASSLTGTGETQYF. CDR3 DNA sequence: TGTGCCAGCAGTCTAACAGGGACCGGAGAGACCCAGTACTTC.

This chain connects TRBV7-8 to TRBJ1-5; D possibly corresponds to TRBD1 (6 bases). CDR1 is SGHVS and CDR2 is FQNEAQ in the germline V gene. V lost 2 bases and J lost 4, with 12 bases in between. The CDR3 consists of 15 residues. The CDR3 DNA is TGTGCCAGCAGCTTATTGGTCCAGGGGAATCAGCCCCAGCATTTT. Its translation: CASSLLVQGNQPQHF. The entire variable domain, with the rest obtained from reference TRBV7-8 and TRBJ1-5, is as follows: GAGVSQSPRYKVAKRGQDVALRCDPISGHVSLFWYQQALGQGPEFLTYFQNEAQLDKSGLPSDRFFAERPEGSVSTLKIQRTQQEDSAVYLCASSLLVQGNQPQHFGDGTRLSIL.

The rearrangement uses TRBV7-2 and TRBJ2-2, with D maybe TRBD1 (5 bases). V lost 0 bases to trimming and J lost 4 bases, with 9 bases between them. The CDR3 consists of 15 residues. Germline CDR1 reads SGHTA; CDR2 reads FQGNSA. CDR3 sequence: CASSLAGAVTGELFF. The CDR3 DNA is TGTGCCAGCAGCTTAGCAGGGGCCGTCACCGGGGAGCTGTTTTTT.